The T cell receptor beta chain described here comes from a study of graft-versus-host responses after intestinal transplantation. For the study at large: Recipients across the board were started on anti-thymocyte globulin induction, then kept on tacrolimus and steroids for about 3 years.

Germline loops: CDR1 SGHDT, CDR2 YYEEEE. V lost 5 bases and J lost 4; bases outside the gene matches: 16. The length of the CDR3 is 18 residues. TCRdb's copy holds only in-frame clones and misses some; the assay was immunoSEQ multiplex PCR. The table has over 85,000 clones, 91% seen once; the top ten hold approximately 0.17%. With respect to this clone: What it recognizes is unknown.

Points from the study as a whole: Recipient marrow showed GvH clones, some seen first in ileum or blood.

The sequence derives from a human donor who was the organ donor for an intestinal transplant. The J gene is TRBJ2-2, the V gene TRBV5-6, with 8 positions matching TRBD1. The sequencing used unstimulated CD4+ T cells sorted from spleen or lymph node cells, collected before transplant. CDR3 loop: CASSTIGQGWRGTGELFF. In DNA, the CDR3 is TGTGCCAGCAGTACTATCGGACAGGGTTGGAGGGGCACCGGGGAGCTGTTTTTT. The full variable domain, with the rest looked up from reference TRBV5-6 and TRBJ2-2, is DAGVTQSPTHLIKTRGQQVTLRCSPKSGHDTVSWYQQALGQGPQFIFQYYEEEERQRGNFPDRFSGHQFPNYSSELNVNALLLGDSALYLCASSTIGQGWRGTGELFFGEGSRLTVL.